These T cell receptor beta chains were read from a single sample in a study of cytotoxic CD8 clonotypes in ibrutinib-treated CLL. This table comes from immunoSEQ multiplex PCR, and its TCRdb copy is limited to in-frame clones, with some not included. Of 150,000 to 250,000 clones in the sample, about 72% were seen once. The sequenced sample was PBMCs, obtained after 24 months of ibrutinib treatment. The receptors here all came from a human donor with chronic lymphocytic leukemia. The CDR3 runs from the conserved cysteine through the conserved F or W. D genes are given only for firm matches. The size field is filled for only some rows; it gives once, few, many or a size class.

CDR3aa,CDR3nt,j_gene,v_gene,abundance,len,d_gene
CASSRGLAGALKYTGELFF,TGTGCCAGCAGCCGTGGACTAGCGGGAGCCCTTAAGTACACCGGGGAGCTGTTTTTT,TRBJ2-2,TRBV7-2,NA,19,TRBD2
CASSPDRVLHSTYEQYF,TGTGCCAGCTCACCGGACAGGGTTCTCCACTCCACCTACGAGCAGTACTTC,TRBJ2-7,TRBV18,NA,17,TRBD1
CASSALGGGITDTQYF,TGTGCCAGCAGTGCGTTGGGGGGAGGGATCACAGATACGCAGTATTTT,TRBJ2-3,TRBV27,few,16,TRBD2
CASSDSRRLLYGYTF,TGTGCCAGCAGTGACTCGAGGCGGTTGCTCTATGGCTACACCTTC,TRBJ1-2,TRBV6-4,NA,15,NA
CASSLEGGNEQFF,TGTGCCAGCAGTTTGGAAGGCGGTAATGAGCAGTTCTTC,TRBJ2-1,TRBV27,NA,13,NA
CASSKRRTGEQFF,TGTGCCAGCAGCAAACGCAGGACGGGTGAGCAGTTCTTC,TRBJ2-1,TRBV6-5,NA,13,NA
CASSFPGEDTQYF,TGCGCCAGCAGCTTTCCGGGCGAAGATACGCAGTATTTT,TRBJ2-3,TRBV5-1,NA,13,NA
CASGLGQDAYEQYF,TGTGCCAGCGGGCTGGGGCAGGACGCCTACGAGCAGTACTTC,TRBJ2-7,TRBV7-9,once,14,NA
CASSKNTEAFF,TGTGCCAGCAGCAAGAACACTGAAGCTTTCTTT,TRBJ1-1,TRBV9,NA,11,NA
CASSTTVSYEQYF,TGTGCCAGCAGCACTACGGTATCCTACGAGCAGTACTTC,TRBJ2-7,TRBV11-2,NA,13,NA
CASSLVALPYEQYF,TGTGCCAGCAGTTTAGTGGCTTTGCCCTACGAGCAGTACTTC,TRBJ2-7,TRBV27,NA,14,NA
CASSLAWTGDEKLFF,TGTGCCAGCAGCTTAGCCTGGACAGGGGATGAAAAACTGTTTTTT,TRBJ1-4,TRBV7-8,once,15,TRBD1
CASKVSALGSYEQYF,TGTGCCAGCAAGGTCAGTGCACTGGGCTCCTACGAGCAGTACTTC,TRBJ2-7,TRBV6-4,NA,15,NA
CASSPPLTSLSYNEQFF,TGTGCCAGCTCACCACCGCTTACAAGTCTCTCCTACAATGAGCAGTTCTTC,TRBJ2-1,TRBV18,NA,17,NA
CASSLPRDRGPGEQYF,TGTGCCAGCAGCTTACCCCGGGACAGGGGGCCGGGAGAGCAGTACTTC,TRBJ2-7,TRBV5-6,NA,16,TRBD1
CATSWTGGNEQFF,TGTGCCACCTCCTGGACAGGGGGCAATGAGCAGTTCTTC,TRBJ2-1,TRBV6-5,NA,13,TRBD1
CASSLSLAGGLHNEQFF,TGTGCCAGCAGCTTGTCGCTAGCGGGAGGCCTACACAATGAGCAGTTCTTC,TRBJ2-1,TRBV5-4,NA,17,TRBD2
CASSQVSGRNQPQHF,TGTGCCAGCAGCCAAGTCAGCGGCCGCAATCAGCCCCAGCATTTT,TRBJ1-5,TRBV4-2,few,15,NA
CASSRRLTGQMSGNTIYF,TGTGCCAGCAGCCGACGACTAACGGGACAGATGTCGGGAAACACCATATATTTT,TRBJ1-3,TRBV7-8,NA,18,TRBD1
CASSLIPLTDTQYF,TGTGCCAGCAGCTTGATCCCGTTGACAGATACGCAGTATTTT,TRBJ2-3,TRBV7-8,NA,14,NA
CASSLSTDSSYEQYF,TGTGCCAGCAGTTTATCGACAGACTCGTCCTACGAGCAGTACTTC,TRBJ2-7,TRBV27,NA,15,NA
CASSRGTGMEATNEKLFF,TGTGCCAGCAGCCGGGGGACAGGGATGGAGGCAACTAATGAAAAACTGTTTTTT,TRBJ1-4,TRBV11-2,once,18,TRBD1
CASSMDRLTIEQFF,TGTGCCAGTAGTATGGATCGCCTTACAATTGAGCAGTTCTTC,TRBJ2-1,TRBV19,few,14,NA
CASSYSGQMNTEAFF,TGTGCCAGCAGTTATTCGGGACAGATGAACACTGAAGCTTTCTTT,TRBJ1-1,TRBV6-6,NA,15,TRBD1
CASRTTGYNEQFF,TGTGCCAGCAGAACGACAGGGTACAATGAGCAGTTCTTC,TRBJ2-1,TRBV28,few,13,TRBD1
CASSRDTGELFF,TGTGCCAGCAGTAGGGATACCGGGGAGCTGTTTTTT,TRBJ2-2,TRBV2,NA,12,NA
CASSSQTSGRYNEQFF,TGTGCCAGCAGCTCTCAGACTAGCGGGAGGTACAATGAGCAGTTCTTC,TRBJ2-1,TRBV9,NA,16,TRBD2
CASSELVGDGNTEAFF,TGTGCCAGCAGTGAATTGGTCGGGGACGGGAACACTGAAGCTTTCTTT,TRBJ1-1,TRBV25-1,once,16,NA
CASSASGTGEWNGYTF,TGTGCCAGCAGCGCCTCCGGGACAGGGGAATGGAATGGCTACACCTTC,TRBJ1-2,TRBV7-9,few,16,TRBD1
CSVYDSGAEETQYF,TGCAGCGTCTACGATTCCGGCGCCGAGGAGACCCAGTACTTC,TRBJ2-5,TRBV29-1,NA,14,NA
CSVDPGVGSDTQYF,TGCAGCGTTGACCCGGGAGTAGGGTCAGATACGCAGTATTTT,TRBJ2-3,TRBV29-1,NA,14,NA
CASTAAGVPEAFF,TGTGCCAGCACCGCGGCGGGGGTACCTGAAGCTTTCTTT,TRBJ1-1,TRBV7-3,once,13,NA
CASSLAAEKTQYF,TGTGCCAGCAGCTTAGCAGCGGAGAAGACCCAGTACTTC,TRBJ2-5,TRBV7-7,few,13,NA
CASSRIPSGRSNEQYF,TGTGCCAGCAGTCGAATTCCTAGCGGGAGGAGCAACGAGCAGTACTTC,TRBJ2-7,TRBV2,NA,16,TRBD2
CASSGHGGWQPQHF,TGTGCCAGCAGTGGGCACGGGGGATGGCAGCCCCAGCATTTT,TRBJ1-5,TRBV25-1,NA,14,NA
CASSLTRAEGGTEAFF,TGTGCCAGCAGCTTAACGCGGGCCGAGGGGGGCACTGAAGCTTTCTTT,TRBJ1-1,TRBV11-2,NA,16,NA
CSVCDRANTEAFF,TGCAGCGTCTGCGACAGGGCGAACACTGAAGCTTTCTTT,TRBJ1-1,TRBV29-1,NA,13,TRBD1
CASSLPTEAGGLYEQYF,TGTGCCAGCAGTTTACCCACCGAAGCGGGAGGCCTCTACGAGCAGTACTTC,TRBJ2-7,TRBV28,NA,17,TRBD2
CASSLRQGSTDTQYF,TGTGCCAGCTCCCTCCGACAGGGAAGCACAGATACGCAGTATTTT,TRBJ2-3,TRBV18,NA,15,TRBD1
CASMVAGGVNTQYF,TGCGCCAGCATGGTAGCGGGAGGGGTAAATACGCAGTATTTT,TRBJ2-3,TRBV10-2,NA,14,TRBD2
CASSQRNNYGYTF,TGTGCCAGCAGCCAACGGAATAACTATGGCTACACCTTC,TRBJ1-2,TRBV7-8,NA,13,NA
CASRRGVRTYEQYF,TGTGCCAGCAGGCGCGGGGTCAGAACCTACGAGCAGTACTTC,TRBJ2-7,TRBV6-4,few,14,NA
CASSTGQGNGGYTF,TGCGCCAGCAGCACGGGACAGGGGAACGGCGGCTACACCTTC,TRBJ1-2,TRBV5-1,few,14,TRBD1
CASSPPGQGPDTQYF,TGTGCCAGCTCACCACCGGGACAGGGGCCAGATACGCAGTATTTT,TRBJ2-3,TRBV18,NA,15,TRBD1
CASSVDSDSNQPQHF,TGTGCCAGCAGTGTGGACAGCGATAGCAATCAGCCCCAGCATTTT,TRBJ1-5,TRBV2,NA,15,NA
CASSSRDPVHEQYF,TGTGCCAGCAGTAGCCGGGACCCGGTCCACGAGCAGTACTTC,TRBJ2-7,TRBV6-5,NA,14,NA
CAISERALSGANVLTF,TGTGCCATCAGTGAGAGGGCCCTCTCTGGGGCCAACGTCCTGACTTTC,TRBJ2-6,TRBV10-3,few,16,NA
CASSTGLKVDTQYF,TGTGCCAGCTCGACAGGGTTAAAGGTGGATACGCAGTATTTT,TRBJ2-3,TRBV25-1,NA,14,TRBD1
CASSTTGVPNEKLFF,TGTGCCAGTAGTACCACAGGAGTCCCTAATGAAAAACTGTTTTTT,TRBJ1-4,TRBV19,NA,15,NA
CASSSRRRQFYNEQFF,TGTGCCAGCAGTTCGCGGCGGAGACAATTCTACAATGAGCAGTTCTTC,TRBJ2-1,TRBV28,NA,16,NA
CAIRGTGLSSGNTIYF,TGTGCCATCAGGGGGACAGGCCTTTCCTCTGGAAACACCATATATTTT,TRBJ1-3,TRBV10-3,few,16,TRBD1
CASSLGSGQETQYF,TGTGCCAGCAGCTTGGGTTCAGGGCAGGAGACCCAGTACTTC,TRBJ2-5,TRBV5-4,NA,14,NA
CASSPGQIPDGYTF,TGTGCCAGCAGCCCGGGACAGATTCCCGATGGCTACACCTTC,TRBJ1-2,TRBV7-9,NA,14,TRBD1
CASSPSGSSDTQYF,TGTGCCAGCTCACCTAGCGGGAGTTCAGATACGCAGTATTTT,TRBJ2-3,TRBV18,few,14,TRBD2